The 7 T cell receptor beta chains below were found in one sample sequenced in a study of blood T cell repertoires in COVID-19. The repertoire was sequenced with immunoSEQ multiplex PCR; TCRdb's copy has only in-frame clones and lacks some. This sample has around 370,000 clones, with 85% to 90% found just once. Input material: peripheral blood. The receptors derive from a man aged 18 to 29 with active or convalescent COVID-19.

This chain uses TRBV11-1 with TRBJ1-4; D gene ambiguous. The CDR3 covers 14 residues. Germline CDR1 reads SGHAT; CDR2 reads FQDESV (reference sequence). The germline V and J ends were trimmed by 6 bases and 8 bases, with 16 bases remaining between them. CDR3 DNA sequence: TGTGCCAGCAGTTGGGATTGGAGGGTGGAAAAACTGTTTTTT. Translation gives CASSWDWRVEKLFF. Looking up the rest from reference TRBV11-1 and TRBJ1-4 gives the full variable domain: EAEVAQSPRYKITEKSQAVAFWCDPISGHATLYWYRQILGQGPELLVQFQDESVVDDSQLPKDRFSAERLKGVDSTLKIQPAELGDSAMYLCASSWDWRVEKLFFGSGTQLSVL.

The chain has TRBV5-1 and TRBJ1-6; D might be TRBD1 (6 bases). The CDR3 loop spans 18 amino acids. The V gene lost 4 bases and the J gene lost 0 bases, with 17 bases spanning the gap. CDR1 SGHRS and CDR2 YFSETQ come from the germline V gene. This CDR3 reads CASSGGQSLSSYNSPLHF. Here the CDR3 DNA reads TGCGCCAGCAGCGGGGGACAATCCCTGAGCTCCTATAATTCACCCCTCCACTTT.

V usage is TRBV28 and J usage is TRBJ2-3; 8 positions agree with TRBD2. V shed 6 bases and J 1 base; nucleotides not matched to a gene: 3. CDR3 size: 14 residues. Germline CDR1 reads MDHEN; CDR2 reads SYDVKM. This CDR3 is CASRREGRTDTQYF. DNA for the CDR3: TGTGCCAGCAGACGGGAGGGACGCACAGATACGCAGTATTTT.

The chain uses TRBV7-3 and TRBJ1-1, with 7 bases matching TRBD1. V gave up 0 bases and J gave up 7 bases; unmatched junction bases: 2. The CDR3 contains 13 residues. Germline CDR1 reads SGHTA; CDR2 reads FQGTGA. The CDR3 spells CASSLTRQGEAFF. CDR3 in DNA: TGTGCCAGCAGCTTAACGCGACAGGGTGAAGCTTTCTTT.

The CDR3 reads CASPEDRSSYNEQFF. The CDR3 coding sequence is TGTGCCAGCCCCGAGGACAGGAGCTCCTACAATGAGCAGTTCTTC. This sequence joins TRBV2 and TRBJ2-1; 7 bases align to TRBD1. There are 15 residues in the CDR3. Trimming removed 8 bases from V and 0 bases from J; junction bases left unmatched: 7. The germline CDR1 and CDR2 sequences are SNHLY and FYNNEI.

This chain's CDR3 is CASSRSFYEQYF. In DNA, the CDR3 is TGTGCCAGCAGCCGCAGTTTCTACGAGCAGTACTTC. The V gene is TRBV14, the J gene TRBJ2-7; D gene ambiguous. The CDR3 totals 12 residues. Deletions cut 4 bases from V and 3 bases from J, with 7 bases between. Germline V gives CDR1 SGHDN, CDR2 FVKESK.

V is TRBV5-4 and J is TRBJ1-1, with 9 bases fitting TRBD1. With 4 bases clipped from V and 5 bases from J, the junction kept 6 bases outside the gene matches. The germline gives CDR1 SGHNT, CDR2 YYREEE (reference sequence). The CDR3 totals 14 residues. The CDR3 region is CASSLTGGKTEAFF. Written as DNA, the CDR3 is TGTGCCAGCAGCCTGACAGGGGGAAAAACTGAAGCTTTCTTT.